This T cell receptor beta chain emerged from a study of identical twins. Germline CDR1 SGHTA, CDR2 FQGNSA. The length of the CDR3 is 15 residues. V gave up 5 bases and J gave up 7 bases, with 17 bases separating them. Addition of a universal primer site occurred through template switching, and cDNA carried unique molecular identifiers. TCRdb analysed the 5' RACE reads with MiXCR anew, one entry per CDR3 protein. The sample includes 550,000 to 800,000 distinct CDR3 sequences, about 7% of them seen just once. This clonotype was detected only a few times. What it recognizes is unknown. Study-wide findings and caveats: The models systematically underestimated how much out-of-frame TCR alpha was shared in monozygotic twins.

All donors were healthy Caucasians. The sample was also reused in another study, on yellow fever vaccine responses in identical twins.

The chain combines TRBV7-2 with TRBJ2-2; D not certain. The sequenced material came from PBMCs. This TCR was recovered from a woman younger than 35 in good health. The CDR3 DNA is TGTGCCAGCAGCCAAAATGTCGGCAGGCTCGGGGAGCTGTTTTTT. It specifies CASSQNVGRLGELFF.